Below are 6 T cell receptor beta chains sequenced from a single sample in a study of beta chain features in type 1 diabetes. Points from the study as a whole: TCRB CDR3s from Type 1 diabetes patients were moderately but significantly shorter in all four CD4+ subsets.

No antigen is known for these receptors. The whole isolated RNA underwent reverse transcription, so sequencing captured expressed TCRB transcripts. Generated by immunoSEQ multiplex PCR, the TCRdb table keeps only in-frame clones and is missing some. The table has a few hundred thousand clones, roughly 14% seen once. Sequenced sample: naive CD4+ T cells from blood. The receptors here all came from a woman under 30 with type 1 diabetes.

This clone has just a few counts. CDR3 coding DNA: TGTGCCATCGCGGCAGGGTCCTACGAGCAGTACTTC. It encodes CAIAAGSYEQYF. The chain combines TRBV10-3 with TRBJ2-7, with D perhaps matching TRBD1 (5 bases). This CDR3 comprises 12 residues. V was shortened by 8 bases and J by 1 base, with 9 bases between the two germline ends. The germline V gene has CDR1 ENHRY and CDR2 SYGVKD.

This clone has a handful of counts. The chain couples TRBV23-1 to TRBJ2-3; 9 nucleotides align to TRBD2. TRBV23-1 is identified as an open reading frame with a role that is uncertain. The CDR3 totals 21 residues. V trimming: 4 bases; J trimming: 4 bases; junction bases outside the gene matches: 24. The CDR3 DNA follows: TGCGCCAGCAGTCGGAATTTTGGTGGCGGGAGGGCCATGCCGTCGGCAGATACGCAGTATTTT. It translates to CASSRNFGGGRAMPSADTQYF.

The chain is built from TRBV19 and TRBJ2-1, with TRBD2 matching 7 bases. The CDR3 runs to 15 residues. With 4 bases clipped from V and 6 bases from J, the junction kept 9 bases outside the gene matches. Germline V lookup: CDR1 LNHDA, CDR2 SQIVND (reference sequence). CDR3 DNA: TGTGCCAGTAGTAATAACGGGGAGGGTGGCAATGAGCAGTTCTTC. Its protein product is CASSNNGEGGNEQFF.

The J gene is TRBJ1-1, the V gene TRBV7-9; 12 bases fit TRBD1. This CDR3 comprises 15 residues. Germline V lookup: CDR1 SEHNR, CDR2 FQNEAQ (reference sequence). V lost 5 bases to trimming and J lost 5 bases; unmatched junction nucleotides: 6. The CDR3 reads CASSPGTGGKTEAFF. The CDR3 DNA follows: TGTGCCAGCAGCCCAGGGACAGGGGGCAAAACTGAAGCTTTCTTT.

J is TRBJ2-5 and V is TRBV29-1; possibly TRBD2 for D (5 bases). V was clipped by 3 bases and J by 5 bases, with 16 bases between them. Germline V lookup: CDR1 SQVTM, CDR2 ANQGSEA. The length of the CDR3 is 14 residues. CDR3 bases: TGCAGCGTTGACGTACGGCTAGCTAAGGAGACCCAGTACTTC. Translating it yields CSVDVRLAKETQYF.

This clone came up a few times. The V and J genes are TRBV18 and TRBJ2-7; 9 bases are a match to TRBD1. Per germline, CDR1 KGHSH and CDR2 LQKENI. The junction had 14 bases not matched to a gene; V was cut back by 6 bases and J by 2 bases. This CDR3 is built from 17 residues. CDR3 residues: CASSTGQGLISPYEQYV. DNA for the CDR3: TGTGCCAGCTCGACGGGACAGGGATTAATTAGTCCCTACGAGCAGTACGTC.